This passage covers 29 T cell receptor beta chains from one sample sequenced in a study of blood T cell repertoires in COVID-19. The data were produced by immunoSEQ multiplex PCR, yet TCRdb's version contains in-frame clones alone and is incomplete. This table holds about 500,000 clones, 75% to 90% found once. Sequencing input: PBMCs or T cells enriched from blood (not recorded which). These receptors were collected from a woman aged 18-35 years who had recovered from COVID-19.

This clone occurred once. The chain recombines TRBV3-1 (or the pseudogene TRBV3-2) with TRBJ2-5; TRBD2 is a possible D gene (6 bases). In germline, CDR1 is LGHDT, CDR2 YNNKEL (reference sequence). CDR3 size: 15 residues. The V end lost 1 base, the J end lost 7 bases, and 16 bases lay between the germline ends. CDR3 DNA sequence: TGTGCCAGCAGCCAAGTGACGGGGGTCGGAGGGACCCAGTACTTC. This gives the protein CASSQVTGVGGTQYF.

This rearrangement joins TRBV10-3 to TRBJ2-3; 9 positions agree with TRBD2. V was pared by 8 bases and J by 11 bases, with 20 bases of the junction left unmatched. The germline V gene has CDR1 ENHRY and CDR2 SYGVKD. CDR3 size: 16 residues. The CDR3 region has the DNA TGTGCCATCTGGACCGGGGCGGCGGGGGGGCCCGGGAAGCAGTATTTT. Its translation is CAIWTGAAGGPGKQYF.

There are a few counts of this clone. In DNA, the CDR3 is TGTGCCAGCAGCCAAGAAGTACAGGGCCTTGGGGAGCTGTTTTTT. Translated: CASSQEVQGLGELFF. The V and J genes are TRBV4-2 and TRBJ2-2, with D perhaps matching TRBD1 (6 bases). The CDR3 is made up of 15 amino acids. Trimming stripped 0 bases from V and 8 bases from J, with 13 bases between. Germline CDR1 LGHNA, CDR2 YNFKEQ.

The chain is built from TRBV14 and TRBJ1-1; possible D gene TRBD1, 6 bases. This CDR3 contains 14 residues. Germline CDR1 SGHDN, CDR2 FVKESK. The ends were cut back, 4 bases at V and 5 bases at J, with 14 bases in the middle. The CDR3 loop reads CASSLTRGGTEAFF. DNA of the CDR3: TGTGCCAGCAGCCTGACCCGAGGGGGAACTGAAGCTTTCTTT.

A few counts support this clone. This chain uses TRBV18 with TRBJ1-5, with 7 nucleotides matching TRBD1. The CDR3 loop spans 14 amino acids. Germline V gene data show CDR1 as KGHSH and CDR2 as LQKENI. Trimming took 4 bases from V and 4 from J; bases not matched to a gene: 4. The CDR3 bases are TGTGCCAGCTCACAGGGGGCCGGGAATCAGCCCCAGCATTTT. Its protein product is CASSQGAGNQPQHF.

The gene calls are TRBV29-1 and TRBJ2-2; 10 bases align to TRBD1. This CDR3 is 13 amino acids long. The germline gives CDR1 SQVTM, CDR2 ANQGSEA. Germline trimming cut 7 bases from V and 4 bases from J; bases unmatched to any gene: 3. CDR3 loop: CSATGGFTGELFF. The CDR3 region has the DNA TGCAGCGCGACAGGGGGCTTCACCGGGGAGCTGTTTTTT.

This chain links TRBV4-1 with TRBJ2-3; 7 nucleotides match TRBD2. The CDR3 loop spans 15 amino acids. Germline trimming cut 1 base from V and 0 bases from J; bases unmatched to any gene: 1. Looked up from germline, CDR1 is MGHRA and CDR2 is YSYEKL. In DNA form, the CDR3 reads TGCGCCAGCAGCCAAGGAGCGGGGAGCACAGATACGCAGTATTTT. Its translation: CASSQGAGSTDTQYF.

Written as DNA, the CDR3 is TGTGCCAGCAGCTTAGGGGCCCCGAACACTGAAGCTTTCTTT. Its translation: CASSLGAPNTEAFF. The chain recombines TRBV7-9 with TRBJ1-1; no clear D. Germline V gives CDR1 SEHNR, CDR2 FQNEAQ (reference sequence). Trimming removed 1 base from V and 1 base from J, with 7 bases in between. The CDR3 has 14 amino acids.

V usage is TRBV15 and J usage is TRBJ1-6; D may be TRBD1 (5 bases). Germline CDR1 reads LNHNV; CDR2 reads YYDKDF (reference sequence). V shed 2 bases and J shed 0 bases, with 11 bases lying between them. CDR3 length equals 17 residues. The CDR3 sequence is CATSRLTASSYNSPLHF. The CDR3 coding sequence is TGTGCCACCAGCAGATTGACAGCGAGCTCCTATAATTCACCCCTCCACTTT.

The gene calls are TRBV14 and TRBJ1-2; TRBD1 aligns across 9 bases. Germline V gene data show CDR1 as SGHDN and CDR2 as FVKESK. The junction had 18 bases not matched to a gene; V was cut back by 2 bases and J by 2 bases. The CDR3 covers 20 residues. This CDR3 is CASSQSRRGTGYLGNYGYTF. CDR3 nucleotides: TGTGCCAGCAGCCAATCCCGACGCGGGACAGGGTATCTGGGGAACTATGGCTACACCTTC.

The chain links TRBV24-1 to TRBJ2-5; 7 nucleotides agree with TRBD1. The CDR3 is 16 amino acids. J was trimmed by 1 base and V by 2 bases; bases with no gene match: 6. Germline CDR1 and CDR2: KGHDR and SFDVKD. The CDR3 protein is CATSDSTGTAQETQYF. The CDR3 region has the DNA TGTGCCACCAGTGATTCCACCGGGACAGCCCAAGAGACCCAGTACTTC.

This clone is a singleton in its sample. The V call is TRBV4-1, the J call TRBJ2-5, with TRBD2 as a possible D gene (5 bases). In germline, CDR1 is MGHRA, CDR2 YSYEKL. The germline V and J ends were trimmed by 1 base and 5 bases, with 8 bases remaining between them. The CDR3 is 13 amino acids. In nucleotides, the CDR3 is TGCGCCAGCAGCCAAGGTTGGAGGGAGACCCAGTACTTC. Translated, it gives CASSQGWRETQYF.

The chain combines TRBV5-4 with TRBJ1-1; TRBD1 matches 8 bases. Germline CDR1 reads SGHNT; CDR2 reads YYREEE (reference sequence). CDR3 length: 14 amino acids. Germline trimming cut 4 bases from V and 5 bases from J; bases unmatched to any gene: 7. The chain's CDR3 is CASSLGQERTEAFF. Here the CDR3 DNA reads TGTGCCAGCAGCCTGGGACAGGAAAGGACTGAAGCTTTCTTT.

The rearrangement uses TRBV7-2 and TRBJ1-5; D remains ambiguous. The V and J ends lost 2 bases and 6 bases respectively, with 11 bases between them. Germline CDR1 reads SGHTA; CDR2 reads FQGNSA. The CDR3 totals 14 residues. The CDR3 here is CASSLYQDSQPQHF. Written as DNA, the CDR3 is TGTGCCAGCAGCTTATATCAGGATAGTCAGCCCCAGCATTTT.

About this clone: The junction does not match germline at one end; this may be a read error. The rearrangement links TRBV6-5 to TRBJ1-1, with D possibly matching TRBD1 (6 bases). CDR1 and CDR2 from the germline V gene are MNHEY and SVGAGI. This CDR3 is built from 13 residues. The CDR3 sequence: CASLRGKNAEAFF. CDR3 nucleotide sequence: TGTGCCAGCCTTAGGGGGAAGAACGCTGAAGCTTTCTTT.

In this sample, this clone turned up once. The V and J genes are TRBV6-5 and TRBJ2-3; TRBD1 matches 9 bases. From germline, CDR1 is MNHEY and CDR2 SVGAGI. Losses at the gene ends were 4 bases for V and 1 base for J; bases not matched to a gene: 6. The CDR3 spans 16 residues. In nucleotides, the CDR3 is TGTGCCAGCAGTTCCGACCGGGACAGGGGCACAGATACGCAGTATTTT. This translates into CASSSDRDRGTDTQYF.

The genes are TRBV14 and TRBJ1-2, with a possible D match to TRBD1 (6 bases). CDR1 is SGHDN, CDR2 FVKESK, per germline. This CDR3 spans 15 amino acids. The V end lost 0 bases, the J end lost 2 bases, and 10 bases lay between the germline ends. The CDR3 sequence is CASSQETGLNYGYTF. In DNA, the CDR3 is TGTGCCAGCAGCCAAGAAACAGGGCTCAACTATGGCTACACCTTC.

The chain employs TRBV6-5 and TRBJ1-2; TRBD1 matches 10 bases. This CDR3 spans 15 amino acids. In germline, CDR1 is MNHEY, CDR2 SVGAGI. J lost 8 bases, V lost 0 bases, and 6 bases had no gene match. In DNA, the CDR3 is TGTGCCAGCAGTTACTCCGGGGACAGGGGAGACGGCTACACCTTC. Encoded protein: CASSYSGDRGDGYTF.

The genes are TRBV19 and TRBJ2-1, with D uncertain. Between the trimmed V and J ends, which lost 8 bases and 3 bases, there was a span of 14 bases. Per the germline V gene, CDR1 is LNHDA and CDR2 is SQIVND (reference sequence). The CDR3 is made up of 14 amino acids. DNA of the CDR3: TGTGCCAGTTCGGTTGGTTCAAGCTACAATGAGCAGTTCTTC. Encoded protein: CASSVGSSYNEQFF. The full variable domain, rest sourced from reference TRBV19 and TRBJ2-1, is DGGITQSPKYLFRKEGQNVTLSCEQNLNHDAMYWYRQDPGQGLRLIYYSQIVNDFQKGDIAEGYSVSREKKESFPLTVTSAQKNPTAFYLCASSVGSSYNEQFFGPGTRLTVL.

This chain uses TRBV7-2 with TRBJ2-4, with D possibly matching TRBD1 (5 bases). Germline CDR1 is SGHTA and CDR2 is FQGNSA. V was shortened by 3 bases and J by 3 bases, with 12 bases between the two germline ends. CDR3 length: 15 residues. CDR3 sequence reads: CASSLGQGGKNIQYF. CDR3 DNA: TGTGCCAGCAGCTTGGGTCAGGGCGGCAAAAACATTCAGTACTTC.

V and J are TRBV4-2 and TRBJ2-5, with 9 positions matching TRBD2. The CDR3 contains 18 residues. Germline V gene lookup returns CDR1 LGHNA and CDR2 YNFKEQ. V trimming: 0 bases; J trimming: 4 bases; junction bases outside the gene matches: 12. Here the CDR3 reads CASSQDSTGGGAGETQYF. The CDR3 coding sequence is TGTGCCAGCAGCCAAGATTCGACGGGCGGGGGGGCAGGAGAGACCCAGTACTTC.

Here the CDR3 DNA reads TGTGCCAGCAGCCAAGCGGGTGGGTGGCCGAGCAATGAGCAGTTCTTC. Translation gives CASSQAGGWPSNEQFF. The V gene is TRBV3-1 (or the pseudogene TRBV3-2), the J gene TRBJ2-1; D unclear. This CDR3 spans 16 amino acids. Trimming shortened V by 1 base and J by 6 bases, and 16 bases separated the two germline ends. Germline loops: CDR1 LGHDT, CDR2 YNNKEL (reference sequence).

The chain uses TRBV5-1 and TRBJ2-3; 9 bases match TRBD1. CDR3 length: 17 amino acids. Germline assignment: CDR1 SGHRS and CDR2 YFSETQ. V lost 4 bases and J lost 4; bases outside the gene matches: 13. CDR3 coding DNA: TGCGCCAGCAGCCCGGCAGGACAGGGGTACAGTTCAGATACGCAGTATTTT. Translated, it gives CASSPAGQGYSSDTQYF. The full variable domain, in which reference TRBV5-1 and TRBJ2-3 provide the parts outside the CDR3, is KAGVTQTPRYLIKTRGQQVTLSCSPISGHRSVSWYQQTPGQGLQFLFEYFSETQRNKGNFPGRFSGRQFSNSRSEMNVSTLELGDSALYLCASSPAGQGYSSDTQYFGPGTRLTVL.

A few counts support this clone. The chain couples TRBV5-1 to TRBJ2-1; D is undetermined. CDR3 length equals 15 residues. Per germline, CDR1 SGHRS and CDR2 YFSETQ. Trimming shortened V by 7 bases and J by 1 base, and 15 bases separated the two germline ends. The CDR3 DNA reads as TGCGCCAGCGCACAGCCCGGTAGGTCCTACAATGAGCAGTTCTTC. The encoded protein is CASAQPGRSYNEQFF.

V is TRBV5-4 and J is TRBJ1-1; 7 bases agree with TRBD1. Germline V gives CDR1 SGHNT, CDR2 YYREEE (reference sequence). The CDR3 contains 14 residues. Trimming removed 1 base from V and 3 bases from J; junction bases left unmatched: 3. DNA for the CDR3: TGTGCCAGCAGCTTGAGGGGGCGAGACACTGAAGCTTTCTTT. It translates to CASSLRGRDTEAFF. The entire variable domain, with the rest obtained from reference TRBV5-4 and TRBJ1-1, is as follows: ETGVTQSPTHLIKTRGQQVTLRCSSQSGHNTVSWYQQALGQGPQFIFQYYREEENGRGNFPPRFSGLQFPNYSSELNVNALELDDSALYLCASSLRGRDTEAFFGQGTRLTVV.

The CDR3 region is CASKSSTGVNQPQHF. In DNA form, the CDR3 reads TGTGCCAGCAAGTCCTCTACAGGGGTTAATCAGCCCCAGCATTTT. This rearrangement joins TRBV2 to TRBJ1-5, with 7 nucleotides matching TRBD1. From germline, CDR1 is SNHLY and CDR2 FYNNEI. The CDR3 contains 15 residues. V was pared by 7 bases and J by 4 bases, with 10 bases of the junction left unmatched.

As to this clone: A read error may produce the germline difference seen at one junction end. The V call is TRBV28, the J call TRBJ1-3; D gene unclear. CDR1 is MDHEN and CDR2 is SYDVKM in the germline V gene. This CDR3 has 12 amino acids. CDR3 residues: CASSPPTGLMNF. For the CDR3, the DNA is TGTGCCAGCAGTCCCCCGACGGGGTTGATGAATTTT.

This clone was observed once. This chain links TRBV28 with TRBJ2-2, with D possibly matching TRBD2 (6 bases). The V gene's germline CDR1 is MDHEN and CDR2 SYDVKM. Trimming took off 6 bases at V and 5 bases at J, with 10 bases between the two ends. The CDR3 spans 13 residues. The CDR3 nucleotides read TGTGCCAGCAGGCTTGGGGGGACCGGGGAGCTGTTTTTT. Protein: CASRLGGTGELFF.

The chain has TRBV3-1 (or the pseudogene TRBV3-2) and TRBJ1-1; D remains ambiguous. CDR1 and CDR2 from the germline V gene are LGHDT and YNNKEL (reference sequence). Trimming stripped 0 bases from V and 8 bases from J, with 10 bases between. The CDR3 totals 13 residues. In DNA form, the CDR3 reads TGTGCCAGCAGCCAAGACGCGGGGATCGAAGCTTTCTTT. This encodes CASSQDAGIEAFF.